This T cell receptor beta chain was found in a study of CD8 T cells in ankylosing spondylitis. MiXCR was run by TCRdb on the 5' RACE reads, yielding one entry per CDR3 protein. This sample carries around 150,000 distinct CDR3 sequences, approximately 10% of them seen once, and the ten largest clones take 4.1%. This clonotype appeared many times. The antigen remains unidentified. Study outcomes and limitations: Significant enrichment of disease-linked clones was reported in matched ankylosing spondylitis synovial fluid. Earlier work had already found some motif variants in reactive arthritis synovial fluid and blood. Disease-associated clones were CD8+ and fairly uncommon in peripheral blood.

The V end was cut by 3 bases, the J end by 0 bases, with 15 bases between. The CDR3 consists of 17 residues. The chain employs TRBV12-3 or TRBV12-4 and TRBJ1-3; D uncertain. The receptor comes from a female donor with ankylosing spondylitis or in good health (not recorded which). The sequenced material came from blood, either unsorted or a sorted T cell fraction (not recorded which). CDR3 in DNA: TGTGCCAGCAGTTTGTGGCATTCAGAGAGCTCTGGAAACACCATATATTTT. As protein: CASSLWHSESSGNTIYF.